This is a list of T cell receptor beta chains from one sample in a study of vaccination and CD4 T cells after COVID-19. Their antigen targets remain unknown. From the PCR reads, TCRdb called clonotypes with MiXCR, one entry per CDR3 protein. The sample includes about 15,000 distinct CDR3 sequences, approximately 73% of them seen just once. Sequenced material: CD4+ T cells from blood, cultured in vitro. Source of these receptors: a human donor who had recovered from COVID-19. CDR3s include the opening cysteine and the closing phenylalanine or tryptophan. The D gene is left open where the match is weak. Rows may omit the clone size; those that give it use once, few, many or a size class.

J gene | D gene | clone size | V gene | CDR3 DNA | CDR3 protein
TRBJ2-1 | . | . | TRBV6-1 | TGTGCCAGCTCACCGTTCGGGGATGAGCAGTTCTTC | CASSPFGDEQFF
TRBJ1-1 | . | . | TRBV19 | TGTGCCAGTACGGACCTGGGGGCCACTGAAGCTTTCTTT | CASTDLGATEAFF
TRBJ1-4 | TRBD1 | . | TRBV28 | TGTGCCACACGGGGAGGGGGCAGGACTAATGAAAAACTGTTTTTT | CATRGGGRTNEKLFF
TRBJ2-5 | . | . | TRBV6-2/TRBV6-3 | TGTGCCAGCAGTTTGTGGACTCAAGAGACCCAGTACTTC | CASSLWTQETQYF
TRBJ2-7 | TRBD1 | . | TRBV7-9 | TGTGCCAGCAGCCCATCCGGGACAGGGTCCTACGAGCAGTACTTC | CASSPSGTGSYEQYF
TRBJ2-7 | . | . | TRBV7-2 | TGTGCCAGCAGCTTAGCCTGGGCGACAAGCTACGAGCAGTACTTC | CASSLAWATSYEQYF
TRBJ2-1 | . | . | TRBV20-1 | TGCAGTTGTTCCAGAGACGTGTACAATGAGCAGTTCTTC | CSCSRDVYNEQFF
TRBJ1-1 | . | once | TRBV4-3 | TGCGCCAGCAGCCAAGCGGCTATGAACACTGAAGCTTTCTTT | CASSQAAMNTEAFF
TRBJ2-7 | . | . | TRBV28 | TGTGCCAGCAGTTTATTCAACCGGGCCACTTTGGACTACGAGCAGTACTTC | CASSLFNRATLDYEQYF
TRBJ2-7 | . | . | TRBV20-1 | TGCAGTGCTAGAGGGGCCTACGAGCAGTACTTC | CSARGAYEQYF
TRBJ2-6 | . | . | TRBV6-2/TRBV6-3 | TGTGCCAGCACCCACTCCGGCACTGGGGCCAACGTCCTGACTTTC | CASTHSGTGANVLTF
TRBJ1-2 | . | . | TRBV6-1 | TGTGCCAGCAGTAGGGACGGAATCTATGGCTACACCTTC | CASSRDGIYGYTF
TRBJ2-7 | TRBD2 | once | TRBV19 | TGTGCCAGTAAGCCTCTAGCGGAGGCCTACGAGCAGTACTTC | CASKPLAEAYEQYF
TRBJ2-1 | . | few | TRBV7-2 | TGTGCCAGCAGCTTGGGGGCCGTTCTGGGAGGCAATGAGCAGTTCTTC | CASSLGAVLGGNEQFF
TRBJ1-2 | TRBD1 | . | TRBV7-9 | TGTGCCAGCAGCTTCGAACAGGGGGGAGGCTACACCTTC | CASSFEQGGGYTF
TRBJ1-1 | . | . | TRBV27 | TGTGCCAGCACTCAAAGCGGAGGGGGGATGAACACTAAAGCTTTCTTT | CASTQSGGGMNTKAFF
TRBJ2-2 | TRBD2 | . | TRBV24-1 | TGTGCCACCAGTGACCGAGGGACTAGCGGAGCGAACACCGGGGAGCTGTTTTTT | CATSDRGTSGANTGELFF
TRBJ1-2 | . | . | TRBV24-1 | TGTGCCACCAGTCTCACAGGGAATGGCTACACCTTC | CATSLTGNGYTF
TRBJ2-7 | . | . | TRBV6-1 | TGTGCCGCCGGGAAAGGTAGTTCCTACGAGCAGTACTTC | CAAGKGSSYEQYF
TRBJ1-5 | . | few | TRBV19 | TGTGCCAGTAGTATTGGTGGCAGGGCTGGCAATCAGCCCCAGCATTTT | CASSIGGRAGNQPQHF
TRBJ1-1 | . | . | TRBV19 | TGTGCCAGTAGTGTGCAACAAGCGGGCACTGAAGCTTTCTTT | CASSVQQAGTEAFF
TRBJ1-2 | . | . | TRBV6-5 | TGTGCCAGCAGTTACTCCATTAGGGCGTCGGACTATGGCTACACCTTC | CASSYSIRASDYGYTF
TRBJ1-4 | . | . | TRBV6-4 | TGTGCCAGCAGCGAGGTCCCGGGGGAAAAACTGTTTTTT | CASSEVPGEKLFF
TRBJ1-2 | TRBD1 | . | TRBV7-9 | TGTGCCAGCAGCCCGACCTCAGGGGGCCATGGCTACACCTTC | CASSPTSGGHGYTF
TRBJ1-5 | . | few | TRBV6-1 | TGTGCCAGCAGTGAAGTTGACACCCGCAATCAGCCCCAGCATTTT | CASSEVDTRNQPQHF
TRBJ1-5 | . | few | TRBV27 | TGTGCCAGCAGGGGTGGGACTGTGAGCAATCAGCCCCAGCATTTT | CASRGGTVSNQPQHF
TRBJ2-5 | . | . | TRBV21-1 | TGTGCCAGCAGCAAAGTGGGACGGACCAGGGAGACCCAGTACTTC | CASSKVGRTRETQYF
TRBJ1-2 | TRBD1 | . | TRBV24-1 | TGTGCCACCAGTGATTCGACAGGGTACTATGGCTACACCTTC | CATSDSTGYYGYTF
TRBJ1-5 | TRBD1 | . | TRBV15 | TGTGCCACCAGCATGGACAGGGGAGAGCCCCAGCATTTT | CATSMDRGEPQHF
TRBJ2-2 | TRBD2 | . | TRBV20-1 | TGCAGTGCTAGAGATGGGCGGACTAGTTCCAACACCGGGGAGCTGTTTTTT | CSARDGRTSSNTGELFF
TRBJ2-1 | . | once | TRBV2 | TGTGCCAGCAGTGAACGGTGGGAGAGTGAGCAGTTCTTC | CASSERWESEQFF
TRBJ1-1 | . | . | TRBV2 | TGTGCCAGCAGTAACACACTGAACACTGAAGCTTTCTTT | CASSNTLNTEAFF
TRBJ2-2 | . | . | TRBV6-1 | TGTGCCAGCAGTACCATAAACACCGGGGAGCTGTTTTTT | CASSTINTGELFF
TRBJ1-1 | . | . | TRBV27 | TGTGCCAGCAGTTTTCTGCAGGGCGTCGCTGAAGCTTTCTTT | CASSFLQGVAEAFF
TRBJ2-3 | TRBD1 | . | TRBV7-9 | TGCGCCAGCAGCTTTGACAGGGGTACAGATACGCAGTATTTT | CASSFDRGTDTQYF
TRBJ2-5 | . | medium-sized | TRBV20-1 | TGCAGTGCCCCCTCCCGGCTCGGGGAGACCCAGTACTTC | CSAPSRLGETQYF
TRBJ1-6 | . | . | TRBV2 | TGTGCCAGCGGGGCAGGGGAGAGGAATTCACCCCTCCACTTT | CASGAGERNSPLHF
TRBJ2-7 | . | once | TRBV11-3 | TGTGCCAGCAGTTTATCCTCCCCCGGACAGTTCTCCTACGAGCAGTACTTC | CASSLSSPGQFSYEQYF
TRBJ1-5 | . | few | TRBV20-1 | TGCAGTGCTAGAGCCCCCAATCAGCCTCAGCATTTT | CSARAPNQPQHF
TRBJ1-6 | . | . | TRBV27 | TGTGCCAGCAGAGGGAATCCCAATTCACCCCTCCACTTT | CASRGNPNSPLHF
TRBJ1-5 | . | . | TRBV6-5 | TGTGCCAGCAGTTACTCGCGCGGGGGCAATCAGCCCCAGCATTTT | CASSYSRGGNQPQHF
TRBJ1-5 | . | . | TRBV20-1 | TGCAGTGCTAGAGATAGGGAAGGGTATCAGCCCCAGCATTTT | CSARDREGYQPQHF
TRBJ1-6 | . | few | TRBV11-2 | TGTGCCAGCAGCTTAGATACATTTAGGCCGAATTCACCCCTCCACTTT | CASSLDTFRPNSPLHF
TRBJ2-5 | . | . | TRBV7-9 | TGTGCCAGCAGTTCCGGAGCCCAGGGGGGGGAGACCCAGTACTTC | CASSSGAQGGETQYF
TRBJ1-5 | . | few | TRBV23-1 | TGCGCCAGCAGTCAATCCGGGGCCCCAAGGCTTTATAGCAATCAGCCCCAGCATTTT | CASSQSGAPRLYSNQPQHF
TRBJ2-3 | . | . | TRBV24-1 | TGTGCCACCAGTGACCTCAGGGGATTCGGCACAGATACGCAGTATTTT | CATSDLRGFGTDTQYF
TRBJ2-3 | TRBD1 | . | TRBV7-2 | TGTGCCAGCAGCTTGGGACAGGGACGCACAGATACGCAGTATTTT | CASSLGQGRTDTQYF
TRBJ2-5 | . | . | TRBV25-1 | TGTGCCAGCAGTGAACGGGGGGCCGCAGAGGCGACCCAGTACTTC | CASSERGAAEATQYF
TRBJ2-4 | . | . | TRBV19 | TGTGCCAGTCGACGGGCCGATCGCAAAAACATTCAGTACTTC | CASRRADRKNIQYF
TRBJ2-1 | . | . | TRBV6-5 | TGTGCCAGCAGTTACAATGAGCAGTTCTTC | CASSYNEQFF
TRBJ1-1 | . | once | TRBV2 | TGTGCCAGCAGAGAGAGGGGTATTCAGACTGAAGCTTTCTTT | CASRERGIQTEAFF
TRBJ1-5 | TRBD1 | few | TRBV20-1 | TGCAGTGCTAGACAACCGGGACAGGGCTCTCAGCCCCAGCATTTT | CSARQPGQGSQPQHF